The rows below give T cell receptor beta chains drawn from one sample of a study of blood T cell repertoires in COVID-19. Using immunoSEQ multiplex PCR, the repertoire was profiled, and TCRdb retains in-frame clones only, with some absent. The repertoire has around 460,000 clones, about 90% of them found once; the top ten carry 0.65% to 1%. Sequenced input: peripheral blood. Receptors originate from a man aged 18 to 29 with COVID-19, enrolled during active disease. Both conserved end residues are part of each CDR3. Each record gives: D gene, J gene, V gene, CDR3 protein. The D gene is left open where the match is weak.

d_call: .
j_call: TRBJ1-5
v_call: TRBV2
cdr3_aa: CASSAGRSTPQHF

d_call: TRBD2
j_call: TRBJ2-1
v_call: TRBV19
cdr3_aa: CASRDYSNNEQFF

d_call: TRBD1
j_call: TRBJ1-1
v_call: TRBV27
cdr3_aa: CASSFRQGVGAFF

d_call: .
j_call: TRBJ2-3
v_call: TRBV7-9
cdr3_aa: CASSLRLAPDTQYF

d_call: TRBD2
j_call: TRBJ2-2
v_call: TRBV11-2
cdr3_aa: CASRPGRETAGELFF

d_call: .
j_call: TRBJ2-5
v_call: TRBV6-5
cdr3_aa: CASSPGSQYF

d_call: TRBD2
j_call: TRBJ2-1
v_call: TRBV2
cdr3_aa: CASRPVSSGRNEQFF

d_call: .
j_call: TRBJ1-4
v_call: TRBV18
cdr3_aa: CASSQASTNEKLFF

d_call: .
j_call: TRBJ2-2
v_call: TRBV19
cdr3_aa: CASKRGSGLKGELFF

d_call: .
j_call: TRBJ2-3
v_call: TRBV20-1
cdr3_aa: CSASWRVTSTDTQYF

d_call: .
j_call: TRBJ2-1
v_call: TRBV30
cdr3_aa: CACLGGLYNEQFF

d_call: TRBD2
j_call: TRBJ2-2
v_call: TRBV24-1
cdr3_aa: CATSDKGLAGQNTGELFF

d_call: TRBD2
j_call: TRBJ2-7
v_call: TRBV6-5
cdr3_aa: CASRSGTSLAYEQYF

d_call: .
j_call: TRBJ2-2
v_call: TRBV19
cdr3_aa: CASSTREQGRAGELFF

d_call: .
j_call: TRBJ1-5
v_call: TRBV28
cdr3_aa: CASTGLYNQPQHF

d_call: .
j_call: TRBJ1-6
v_call: TRBV7-3
cdr3_aa: CASSLTGSFGSPLHF

d_call: .
j_call: TRBJ2-5
v_call: TRBV2
cdr3_aa: CASKLETQYF

d_call: .
j_call: TRBJ2-3
v_call: TRBV7-2
cdr3_aa: CASSLSFLPRDTQYF

d_call: .
j_call: TRBJ1-1
v_call: TRBV29-1
cdr3_aa: CSVAQSGTEAFF

d_call: .
j_call: TRBJ1-3
v_call: TRBV3-1/TRBV3-2
cdr3_aa: CASSSVSSGNTIYF

d_call: .
j_call: TRBJ2-3
v_call: TRBV30
cdr3_aa: CAWSVQAGTDTQYF

d_call: TRBD1
j_call: TRBJ1-1
v_call: TRBV27
cdr3_aa: CASRSLDRVSTEAFF

d_call: .
j_call: TRBJ2-7
v_call: TRBV19
cdr3_aa: CASSINGAYEQYF

d_call: TRBD1
j_call: TRBJ1-2
v_call: TRBV10-2
cdr3_aa: CASSDGATGGGYTF

d_call: .
j_call: TRBJ2-7
v_call: TRBV18
cdr3_aa: CASSPKLERDNHYEQYF

d_call: TRBD1
j_call: TRBJ2-7
v_call: TRBV9
cdr3_aa: CASARDSSYEQYF

d_call: .
j_call: TRBJ1-5
v_call: TRBV30
cdr3_aa: CAWRLGNQPQHF

d_call: TRBD1
j_call: TRBJ1-1
v_call: TRBV29-1
cdr3_aa: CSVEGGQGATEAFF

d_call: .
j_call: TRBJ1-6
v_call: TRBV11-2
cdr3_aa: CASSSSRRANSPLHF

d_call: TRBD1
j_call: TRBJ2-7
v_call: TRBV2
cdr3_aa: CASRTTGAYEQYF

d_call: TRBD1
j_call: TRBJ2-7
v_call: TRBV28
cdr3_aa: CASSPPGTGAYEQYF

d_call: TRBD2
j_call: TRBJ2-1
v_call: TRBV5-1
cdr3_aa: CASSQTSGTYNEQFF

d_call: .
j_call: TRBJ1-5
v_call: TRBV6-6
cdr3_aa: CASSPQGPNQPQHF

d_call: .
j_call: TRBJ1-2
v_call: TRBV6-1
cdr3_aa: CASSEARQGRPF

d_call: TRBD1
j_call: TRBJ1-4
v_call: TRBV11-2
cdr3_aa: CASSRTGEVEKLFF

d_call: .
j_call: TRBJ2-2
v_call: TRBV4-1
cdr3_aa: CASSQIPVGDGELFF

d_call: .
j_call: TRBJ1-6
v_call: TRBV5-1
cdr3_aa: CASSLRSQGRESPLHF